This TCR beta chain is drawn from a study of a mutant IDH1 vaccine in newly diagnosed glioma (dated by TCRdb to the early 2020s). Concerning the study at large: Of the approximately 33 treated patients, about 62% were male and about 40% were female, and a mean age of around 40 years was recorded. Before enrollment, patients had received standard therapy of radiotherapy alone, temozolomide alone, or radiochemotherapy with temozolomide; most received the combination. Peripheral blood was drawn at six visits: V03 (baseline), V05, V07, V10, V12 and V13. For exploratory analyses, longitudinal TCRB deep sequencing was carried out in 25 treated patients wherever samples were available. Results and caveats for the whole study, not just this receptor: Selection of PBMC samples for TCRB deep sequencing was based on availability. Pseudoprogression seemed to be unrelated to changes in the top peripheral T cell clonotypes found by TCRB sequencing. Immune responses induced by the vaccine were seen in 90% to 95% of patients across multiple MHC alleles. According to the authors, sample limitations meant that analyses of patient blood samples could not be reproduced.

This clone has a single count. The antigen it binds to is not known. One base away there is no much larger clone; base qualities are not given. V is pared back by 6 bases and J by 0 bases, with 17 bases lying between the germline termini. The CDR3 starts with the cysteine, ends with the phenylalanine, and has 16 residues. The kept DNA is CDR3 alone, 48 bases in frame from the first base. From a lookup of the germline V gene (reference sequence), CDR1 and CDR2 are MNHNY and SVGAGI. The time point label for this specimen denotes: baseline, week 1 (first vaccination visit). Read against the paper, the sample's treatment or condition label means: pre-vaccination baseline after standard-of-care therapy. The donors had newly diagnosed IDH1-mutant astrocytomas of WHO grade 3 or 4 that showed loss of nuclear ATRX. The samples were drawn from NOA16, a multicentre, single-arm, open-label phase I trial in Germany that tested a mutant IDH1 peptide vaccine in humans for the first time. Blood drawn at visit V03 was used as the baseline sample for immunogenicity testing. The DNeasy Blood and Tissue Kit was used to extract genomic DNA from EDTA blood for TCRB sequencing.

The library came from the immunoSEQ multiplex PCR assay. Rearranged TCR beta chain sequences were amplified using the hsTCRB Kit according to the manufacturer's protocol. An Illumina MiSeq was used to sequence the TCRB libraries. Regarding the original processing steps: The kit vendor's proprietary platform handled demultiplexing, trimming and gene mapping. TCRdb mirrors the immuneACCESS table, restricted to in-frame sequences. Some clones are absent from its copies; in checked studies, under half trace to an unresolved V gene, and the reason for the others is unknown. V, J and clone size were drawn from that table, and D and trimming were deduced from the DNA. The sample profile shows roughly 41,000 clones; just under 95% of them were found once. Jointly, the top ten make up over 15% of the sample.

The chain is assembled from TRBV6-6 and TRBJ1-2; the D region possibly corresponds to TRBD1 (5 bases align). The sequence was collected from a man aged 18 to 35 with glioma. The starting material was PBMCs, obtained from a glioma patient treated with radiotherapy, temozolomide or both. In nucleotide form, the sequence is TGTGCCAGCAGCCCAGGGACGGCATCCTCTAACTATGGCTACACCTTC. The encoded protein is CASSPGTASSNYGYTF.